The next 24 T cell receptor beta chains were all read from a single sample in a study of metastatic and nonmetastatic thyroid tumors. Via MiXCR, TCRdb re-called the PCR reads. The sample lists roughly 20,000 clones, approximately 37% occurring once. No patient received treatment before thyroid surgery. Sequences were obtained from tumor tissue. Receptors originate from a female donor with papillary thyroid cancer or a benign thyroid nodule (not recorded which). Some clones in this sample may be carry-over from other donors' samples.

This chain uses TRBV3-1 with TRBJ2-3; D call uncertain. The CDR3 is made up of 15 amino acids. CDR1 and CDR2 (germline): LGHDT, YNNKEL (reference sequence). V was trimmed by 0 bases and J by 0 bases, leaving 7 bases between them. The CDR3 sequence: CASSQEAGSTDTQYF. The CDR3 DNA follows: TGTGCCAGCAGCCAAGAGGCCGGGAGCACAGATACGCAGTATTTT.

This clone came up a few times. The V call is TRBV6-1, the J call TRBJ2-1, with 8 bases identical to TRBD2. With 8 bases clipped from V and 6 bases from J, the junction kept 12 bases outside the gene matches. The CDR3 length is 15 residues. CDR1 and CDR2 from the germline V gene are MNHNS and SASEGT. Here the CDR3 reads CASRESGLATNEQFF. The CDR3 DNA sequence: TGTGCCAGCCGCGAAAGCGGACTAGCAACCAATGAGCAGTTCTTC.

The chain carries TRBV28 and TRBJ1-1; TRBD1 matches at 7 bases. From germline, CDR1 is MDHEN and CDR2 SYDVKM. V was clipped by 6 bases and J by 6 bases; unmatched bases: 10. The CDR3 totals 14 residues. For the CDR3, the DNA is TGTGCCAGCAGGCGAAACTACAGGGGTTCTGAAGCTTTCTTT. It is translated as CASRRNYRGSEAFF.

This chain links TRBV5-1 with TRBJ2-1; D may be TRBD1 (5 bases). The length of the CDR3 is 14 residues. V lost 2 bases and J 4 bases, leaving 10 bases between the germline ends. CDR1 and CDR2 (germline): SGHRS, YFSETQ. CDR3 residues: CASSFAQGYNEQFF. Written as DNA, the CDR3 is TGCGCCAGCAGCTTTGCTCAGGGATACAATGAGCAGTTCTTC.

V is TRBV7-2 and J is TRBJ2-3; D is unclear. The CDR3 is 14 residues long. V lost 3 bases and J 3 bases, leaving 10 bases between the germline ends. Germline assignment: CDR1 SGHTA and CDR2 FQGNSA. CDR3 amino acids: CASSLTLGTDTQYF. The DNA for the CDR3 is TGTGCCAGCAGCTTGACACTGGGGACAGATACGCAGTATTTT.

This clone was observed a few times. The chain's CDR3 is CASSRDGSSYNSPLHF. The DNA for the CDR3 is TGTGCCAGCAGCAGAGACGGAAGCTCCTATAATTCACCCCTCCACTTT. This chain joins TRBV6-1 and TRBJ1-6, with D hard to call. Germline assignment: CDR1 MNHNS and CDR2 SASEGT. There are 16 residues in the CDR3. V shed 6 bases and J shed 0 bases, with 12 bases lying between them.

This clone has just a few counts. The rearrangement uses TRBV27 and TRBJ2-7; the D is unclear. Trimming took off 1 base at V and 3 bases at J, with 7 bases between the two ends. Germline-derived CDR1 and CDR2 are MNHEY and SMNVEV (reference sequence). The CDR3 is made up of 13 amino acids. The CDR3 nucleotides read TGTGCCAGCAGTTTATTGGGGAACTACGAGCAGTACTTC. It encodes CASSLLGNYEQYF.

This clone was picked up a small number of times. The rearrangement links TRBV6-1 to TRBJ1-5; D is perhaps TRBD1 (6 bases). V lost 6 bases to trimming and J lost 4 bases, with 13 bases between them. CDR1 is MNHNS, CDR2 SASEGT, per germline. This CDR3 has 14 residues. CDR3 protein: CASRSGTTNQPQHF. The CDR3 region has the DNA TGTGCCAGCAGATCCGGGACAACAAATCAGCCCCAGCATTTT.

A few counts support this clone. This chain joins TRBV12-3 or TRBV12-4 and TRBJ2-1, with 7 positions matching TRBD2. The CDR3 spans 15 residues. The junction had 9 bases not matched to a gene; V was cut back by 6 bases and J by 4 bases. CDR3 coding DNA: TGTGCCAGCAGACTGAGCGGGGCCAATTACAATGAGCAGTTCTTC. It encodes CASRLSGANYNEQFF.

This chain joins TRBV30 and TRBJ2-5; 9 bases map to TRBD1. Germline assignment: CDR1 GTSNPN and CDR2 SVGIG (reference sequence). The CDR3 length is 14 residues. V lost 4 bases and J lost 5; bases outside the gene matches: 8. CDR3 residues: CAWKETGGRETQYF. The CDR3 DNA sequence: TGTGCCTGGAAGGAGACAGGGGGTCGGGAGACCCAGTACTTC.

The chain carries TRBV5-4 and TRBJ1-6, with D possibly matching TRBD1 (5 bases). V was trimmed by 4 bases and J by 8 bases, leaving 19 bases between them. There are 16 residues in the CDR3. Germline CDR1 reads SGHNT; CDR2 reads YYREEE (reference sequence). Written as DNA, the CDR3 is TGTGCCAGCAGCCGCGGGGGGTCTCGTGGGGATTCACCCCTCCACTTT. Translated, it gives CASSRGGSRGDSPLHF.

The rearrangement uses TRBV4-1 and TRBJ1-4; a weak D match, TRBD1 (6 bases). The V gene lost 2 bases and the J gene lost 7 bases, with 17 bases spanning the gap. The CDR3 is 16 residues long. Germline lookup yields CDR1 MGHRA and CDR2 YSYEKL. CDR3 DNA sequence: TGCGCCAGCAGCCAACAGTTCGGGATAGGGGGTGAAAAACTGTTTTTT. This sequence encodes CASSQQFGIGGEKLFF.

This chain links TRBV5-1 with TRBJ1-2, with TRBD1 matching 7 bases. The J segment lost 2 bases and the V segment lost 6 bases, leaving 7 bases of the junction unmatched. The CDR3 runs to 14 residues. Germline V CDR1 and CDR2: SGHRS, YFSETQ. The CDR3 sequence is CASKGDSQNYGYTF. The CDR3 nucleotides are TGCGCCAGCAAGGGGGACAGTCAAAACTATGGCTACACCTTC.

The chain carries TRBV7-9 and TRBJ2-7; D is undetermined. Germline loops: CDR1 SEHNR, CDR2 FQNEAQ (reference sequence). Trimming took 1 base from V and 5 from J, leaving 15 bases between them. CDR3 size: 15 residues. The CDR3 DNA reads TGTGCCAGCAGCTTAGTCTCACCCCTGGGGAACGAGCAGTACTTC. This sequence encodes CASSLVSPLGNEQYF.

The CDR3 DNA sequence: TGTGCCACCTTTCCGAGGAGGGCAGGGCCTAACACCGGGGAGCTGTTTTTT. Translation: CATFPRRAGPNTGELFF. The chain combines TRBV27 with TRBJ2-2, with D perhaps matching TRBD2 (6 bases). Germline lookup yields CDR1 MNHEY and CDR2 SMNVEV (reference sequence). This CDR3 has 17 residues. V was shortened by 10 bases and J by 2 bases, with 23 bases between the two germline ends.

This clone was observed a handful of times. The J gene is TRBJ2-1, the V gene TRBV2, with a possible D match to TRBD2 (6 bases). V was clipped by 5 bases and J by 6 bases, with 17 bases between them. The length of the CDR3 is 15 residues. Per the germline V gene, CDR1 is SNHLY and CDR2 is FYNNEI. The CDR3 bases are TGTGCCAGCAGTTCTACCGGGACTCGACGCAATGAGCAGTTCTTC. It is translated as CASSSTGTRRNEQFF.

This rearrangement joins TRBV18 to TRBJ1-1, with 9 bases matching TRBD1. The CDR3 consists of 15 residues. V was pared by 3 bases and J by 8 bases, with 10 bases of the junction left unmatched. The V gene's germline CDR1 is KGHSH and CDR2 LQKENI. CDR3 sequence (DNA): TGTGCCAGCTCACCGACGGGGACAGGGAATGTAGAAGCTTTCTTT. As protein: CASSPTGTGNVEAFF.

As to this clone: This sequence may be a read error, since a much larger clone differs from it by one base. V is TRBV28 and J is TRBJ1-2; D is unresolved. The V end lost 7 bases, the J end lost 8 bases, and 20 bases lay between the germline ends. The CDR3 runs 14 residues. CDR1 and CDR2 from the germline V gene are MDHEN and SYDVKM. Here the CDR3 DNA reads TGTGCCAGCATTATACTACCGGGAACCAAAGGCTACACCTTC. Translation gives CASIILPGTKGYTF.

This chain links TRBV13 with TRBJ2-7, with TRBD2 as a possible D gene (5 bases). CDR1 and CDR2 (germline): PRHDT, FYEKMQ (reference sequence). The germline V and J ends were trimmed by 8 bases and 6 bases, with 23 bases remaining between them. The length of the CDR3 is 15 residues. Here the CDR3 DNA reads TGTGCCAGCGCCCTGCTGGGAGCGCTCGGTTCCGAGCAGTACTTC. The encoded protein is CASALLGALGSEQYF. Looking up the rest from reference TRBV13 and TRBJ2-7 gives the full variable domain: AAGVIQSPRHLIKEKRETATLKCYPIPRHDTVYWYQQGPGQDPQFLISFYEKMQSDKGSIPDRFSAQQFSDYHSELNMSSLELGDSALYFCASALLGALGSEQYFGPGTRLTVT.

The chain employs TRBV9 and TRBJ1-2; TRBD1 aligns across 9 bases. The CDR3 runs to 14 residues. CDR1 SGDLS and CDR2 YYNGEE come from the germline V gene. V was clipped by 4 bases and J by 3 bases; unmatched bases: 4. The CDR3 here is CASSPGQGDYGYTF. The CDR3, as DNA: TGTGCCAGCAGCCCGGGACAGGGAGACTATGGCTACACCTTC.

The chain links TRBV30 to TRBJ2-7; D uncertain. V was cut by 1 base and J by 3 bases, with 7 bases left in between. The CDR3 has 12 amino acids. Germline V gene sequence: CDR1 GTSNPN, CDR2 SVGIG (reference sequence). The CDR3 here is CAWSAAYYEQYF. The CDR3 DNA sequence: TGTGCCTGGAGTGCAGCATACTACGAGCAGTACTTC.

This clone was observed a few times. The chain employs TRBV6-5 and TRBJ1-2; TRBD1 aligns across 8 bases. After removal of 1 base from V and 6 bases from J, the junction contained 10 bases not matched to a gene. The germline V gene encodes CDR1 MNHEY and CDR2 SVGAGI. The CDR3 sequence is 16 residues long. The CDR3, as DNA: TGTGCCAGCAGTTACTGGAAAGACGACAGGGGCCATGGCTACACCTTC. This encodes CASSYWKDDRGHGYTF.

The CDR3 nucleotides are TGTGCCAGCAGTCCCGTCGATCGTGAAGATACGCAGTATTTT. This encodes CASSPVDREDTQYF. The chain has TRBV28 and TRBJ2-3, with unresolved D. CDR1 and CDR2 from the germline V gene are MDHEN and SYDVKM. Trimming removed 5 bases from V and 5 bases from J, with 14 bases in between. CDR3 size: 14 residues.

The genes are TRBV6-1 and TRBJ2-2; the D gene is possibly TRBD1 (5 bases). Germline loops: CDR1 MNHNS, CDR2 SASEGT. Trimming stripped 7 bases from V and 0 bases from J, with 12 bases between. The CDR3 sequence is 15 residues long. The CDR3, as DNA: TGTGCCAGCAACCTAGACAGCGCGAACACCGGGGAGCTGTTTTTT. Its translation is CASNLDSANTGELFF.